This is a list of T cell receptor beta chains from one sample in a study of blood T cell repertoires in COVID-19. Repertoires were generated with immunoSEQ multiplex PCR, while TCRdb's copy carries only in-frame clones and drops some. The sample includes 100,000 to 120,000 clones, about 75% of them seen just once. What was sequenced was peripheral blood. These receptors all stem from a woman in her seventies with acute or convalescent COVID-19. Both conserved end residues are part of each CDR3. Fields, in order: J gene, clone size, V gene, D gene, CDR3 DNA, CDR3 protein. D genes are given only for firm matches. The size entry is marked missing in some rows and otherwise reads once, few, many or a size class.

J gene: TRBJ2-5
clone size: -
V gene: TRBV7-6
D gene: TRBD2
CDR3 DNA: TGTGCCAGCAGCTTAATGGGGAGGGGCAGAGAGACCCAGTACTTC
CDR3 protein: CASSLMGRGRETQYF

J gene: TRBJ1-5
clone size: -
V gene: TRBV4-1
D gene: TRBD1
CDR3 DNA: TGCGCCAGCAGCCAAGATGGGACAGAGGGTCGGCCCCAGCATTTT
CDR3 protein: CASSQDGTEGRPQHF

J gene: TRBJ1-4
clone size: few
V gene: TRBV14
D gene: TRBD1
CDR3 DNA: TGTGCCAGCAGCCTGGGACAGGGCCTAGCTAATGAAAAACTGTTTTTT
CDR3 protein: CASSLGQGLANEKLFF

J gene: TRBJ1-2
clone size: -
V gene: TRBV11-2
D gene: TRBD1
CDR3 DNA: TGTGCCAGCAGCTTAAATACAGGGGGATTGAGTGGCTACACCTTC
CDR3 protein: CASSLNTGGLSGYTF

J gene: TRBJ1-1
clone size: -
V gene: TRBV6-2/TRBV6-3
D gene: TRBD1
CDR3 DNA: TGTGCCAGCAGTTACGGGACAGGGATTCGTCCATCGTGGAACACTGAAGCTTTCTTT
CDR3 protein: CASSYGTGIRPSWNTEAFF

J gene: TRBJ1-6
clone size: -
V gene: TRBV19
D gene: -
CDR3 DNA: TGTGCCAGTAGTATAGTGGAAGGGGGACCCCTCCACTTT
CDR3 protein: CASSIVEGGPLHF

J gene: TRBJ2-3
clone size: -
V gene: TRBV7-2
D gene: -
CDR3 DNA: TGTGCCAGCAGCGACGGACTGAATGTCCGGGATACGCAGTATTTT
CDR3 protein: CASSDGLNVRDTQYF

J gene: TRBJ2-5
clone size: few
V gene: TRBV6-2/TRBV6-3
D gene: -
CDR3 DNA: TGTGCCAGCAGTTGGGGTGGGCCTGGAGGGACCCAGTACTTC
CDR3 protein: CASSWGGPGGTQYF

J gene: TRBJ2-7
clone size: many
V gene: TRBV7-8
D gene: -
CDR3 DNA: TGTGCCAGCAGCTTAGTTCGGGACATCTCCTACGAGCAGTACTTC
CDR3 protein: CASSLVRDISYEQYF

J gene: TRBJ1-1
clone size: -
V gene: TRBV10-3
D gene: TRBD1
CDR3 DNA: TGTGCCATCAGTGTGGGACAGGTTAACACTGAAGCTTTCTTT
CDR3 protein: CAISVGQVNTEAFF

J gene: TRBJ1-4
clone size: -
V gene: TRBV18
D gene: TRBD1
CDR3 DNA: TGTGCCAGCTCGCGTCGGACAGGGGGGGAGGAAAAACTGTTTTTT
CDR3 protein: CASSRRTGGEEKLFF

J gene: TRBJ2-7
clone size: -
V gene: TRBV5-1
D gene: TRBD2
CDR3 DNA: TGCGCCAGCAGCTTGGTTCCGGGGGAGGGCCCCTACGAGCAGTACTTC
CDR3 protein: CASSLVPGEGPYEQYF

J gene: TRBJ1-3
clone size: -
V gene: TRBV10-2
D gene: TRBD1
CDR3 DNA: TGCGCCAGCAGTGAGTGGGGCCGGGACAGGGGCTTTGGAAACACCATATATTTT
CDR3 protein: CASSEWGRDRGFGNTIYF

J gene: TRBJ2-2
clone size: -
V gene: TRBV6-2/TRBV6-3
D gene: -
CDR3 DNA: TGTGCCAGCAGCCGAGATACAGGGACCCCCGGGGAGCTGTTTTTT
CDR3 protein: CASSRDTGTPGELFF

J gene: TRBJ1-2
clone size: few
V gene: TRBV6-5
D gene: TRBD1
CDR3 DNA: TGTGCCAGCAGAACCGGGACAGGGGTATTCGGCTACACCTTC
CDR3 protein: CASRTGTGVFGYTF

J gene: TRBJ2-6
clone size: few
V gene: TRBV27
D gene: -
CDR3 DNA: TGTGCCAGCAGCCTGCTGGGACTGAGGAACTCTGGGGCCAACGTCCTGACTTTC
CDR3 protein: CASSLLGLRNSGANVLTF

J gene: TRBJ2-7
clone size: -
V gene: TRBV7-9
D gene: TRBD1
CDR3 DNA: TGTGCCAGCAGCAGAACAGGGGGCTCTGGCTACGAGCAGTACTTC
CDR3 protein: CASSRTGGSGYEQYF

J gene: TRBJ2-7
clone size: few
V gene: TRBV18
D gene: -
CDR3 DNA: TGTGCCAGCTCACCAGGACAGTACGAGCAGTACTTC
CDR3 protein: CASSPGQYEQYF

J gene: TRBJ2-7
clone size: once
V gene: TRBV27
D gene: -
CDR3 DNA: TGTGCCAGCAGTTCACTCACCCTACAGTCCTACGAGCAGTACTTC
CDR3 protein: CASSSLTLQSYEQYF

J gene: TRBJ2-7
clone size: -
V gene: TRBV5-1
D gene: -
CDR3 DNA: TGCGCCAGCAGCGACAACTACGAGCAGTACTTC
CDR3 protein: CASSDNYEQYF

J gene: TRBJ2-4
clone size: -
V gene: TRBV6-6
D gene: TRBD2
CDR3 DNA: TGTGCCAGCAGTTACCCGGGGGGGGCGGGGGGTGATATTCAGTACTTC
CDR3 protein: CASSYPGGAGGDIQYF

J gene: TRBJ1-3
clone size: -
V gene: TRBV4-1
D gene: -
CDR3 DNA: TGCGCCAGCAGCCAAGATCCCAGCGACACCATATATTTT
CDR3 protein: CASSQDPSDTIYF